This TCR beta chain emerged from a study of T cells in Graves' hyperthyroidism and ophthalmopathy. The CDR3 sequence is 14 residues long. Trimming cost V 0 bases and J 0 bases, with 9 bases left between them. Germline V gene data show CDR1 as DFQATT and CDR2 as SNEGSKA (reference sequence). Uncontrolled infection, other autoimmune disease, pregnancy or lactation led to exclusion. In this sample, this clonotype turned up many times. Amplified TCR beta CDR3 regions derived from RNA transcripts. The HTBI set primed first-round TCR CDR3 RT-PCR. Each CDR3 protein gets one entry after TCRdb re-called the multiplex PCR reads with MiXCR. The table lists fewer than 650,000 distinct CDR3 sequences, roughly 14% of them singletons.

The J gene is TRBJ2-7, the V gene TRBV20-1; no reliable D call. Input material: blood. The TCR sequence derives from a woman in her thirties or forties with Graves' ophthalmopathy. This CDR3 is CSARDVRSSYEQYF. The DNA for the CDR3 is TGCAGTGCTAGAGATGTCAGGAGCTCCTACGAGCAGTACTTC.